The entry below gives a single T cell receptor (beta chain) sequence along with its context. This sample includes further DNA sequences coding for the same CDR3. The data belong to a study of shared clonotypes between healthy human individuals. The CDR3 loop spans 13 amino acids. The germline gives CDR1 MNHNY, CDR2 SVGAGI (reference sequence). The germline V and J ends were trimmed by 5 bases and 1 base, with 8 bases remaining between them. Assay used: immunoSEQ multiplex PCR; TCRdb lists only in-frame clones, some missing. The sample gives 2 million to 2.5 million clones, about 94% of which show up once; around 0.13% is in the top ten.

This receptor was obtained from a man aged 18-30 years in good health. The sample consisted of naive CD4+ T cells sorted from blood. Subset of the sample: CD45RA+ positively selected. The J gene is TRBJ1-1, the V gene TRBV6-6; D possibly corresponds to TRBD1 (5 bases). In DNA, the CDR3 is TGTGCCAGCAGTCAGGGCGGGAACACTGAAGCTTTCTTT. Its protein product is CASSQGGNTEAFF.